The 32 T cell receptor beta chains presented below share a single source sample, sequenced in a study of molecular identifiers for immune sequencing clone quantification. Via MiXCR, TCRdb re-called the PCR reads, giving one row per CDR3 protein. The sample holds 490,000 or so distinct CDR3 sequences, about a quarter seen once. Sequencing was performed on naive CD8+ T cells from blood, with Jurkat cell RNA spiked in. Subset denoted: FACS-sorted CD8+CD4-CCR7+CD45RA+ naive T cells. The receptors were gathered from a human donor in good health. Some libraries in this study had Jurkat cell RNA spiked in.

At least ten counts were recorded for this clonotype. This sequence joins TRBV29-1 and TRBJ1-1, with 7 nucleotides matching TRBD1. V was clipped by 5 bases and J by 0 bases; unmatched bases: 3. Germline lookup yields CDR1 SQVTM and CDR2 ANQGSEA. CDR3 length equals 13 residues. CDR3 sequence (DNA): TGCAGCGTTATGACAGGGCTGAACACTGAAGCTTTCTTT. It codes for CSVMTGLNTEAFF. Supplemented by reference TRBV29-1 and TRBJ1-1, the full variable domain reads SAVISQKPSRDICQRGTSLTIQCQVDSQVTMMFWYRQQPGQSLTLIATANQGSEATYESGFVIDKFPISRPNLTFSTLTVSNMSPEDSSIYLCSVMTGLNTEAFFGQGTRLTVV.

Worth noting for this clonotype: This may arise from a read error, as a much more abundant clone is one base away. The chain employs TRBV20-1 and TRBJ1-6; a possible D gene is TRBD1 (6 bases). The CDR3 extends over 17 amino acids. Between the trimmed V and J ends, which lost 4 bases and 13 bases, there was a span of 29 bases. CDR1 is DFQATT and CDR2 is SNEGSKA in the germline V gene (reference sequence). CDR3 coding DNA: TGCAGTGCTACTTCCGGGGCAGGGGTCCTCAAATTCGGCCCCCTCCACTTT. Residues: CSATSGAGVLKFGPLHF.

This sequence joins TRBV5-6 and TRBJ2-1; a possible D gene is TRBD1 (5 bases). V was cut by 4 bases and J by 5 bases, with 10 bases left in between. The CDR3 totals 13 residues. CDR1 and CDR2 (germline): SGHDT, YYEEEE. CDR3 amino acids: CASSPRTNNEQFF. The CDR3 nucleotides are TGTGCCAGCAGCCCCCGGACAAACAATGAGCAGTTCTTC.

This chain joins TRBV18 and TRBJ1-1, with D maybe TRBD1 (5 bases). Germline V gene lookup returns CDR1 KGHSH and CDR2 LQKENI. There are 15 residues in the CDR3. The V end lost 3 bases, the J end lost 3 bases, and 14 bases lay between the germline ends. The CDR3 spells CASSPVGGDDTEAFF. Written as DNA, the CDR3 is TGTGCCAGCTCACCCGTGGGAGGGGACGACACTGAAGCTTTCTTT. The full variable domain, completed using reference TRBV18 and TRBJ1-1, is NAGVMQNPRHLVRRRGQEARLRCSPMKGHSHVYWYRQLPEEGLKFMVYLQKENIIDESGMPKERFSAEFPKEGPSILRIQQVVRGDSAAYFCASSPVGGDDTEAFFGQGTRLTVV.

The rearrangement links TRBV4-3 to TRBJ1-1; D not resolved. The CDR3 contains 16 residues. Germline CDR1 reads LGHNA; CDR2 reads YSLEER. V lost 0 bases and J 5 bases, leaving 16 bases between the germline ends. This chain's CDR3 is CASSQEIFFERTEAFF. CDR3 nucleotides: TGCGCCAGCAGCCAAGAGATTTTCTTCGAGAGGACTGAAGCTTTCTTT.

This clonotype was detected only a few times. The chain employs TRBV7-6 and TRBJ2-7; 9 positions match TRBD1. V dropped 5 bases and J dropped 6; count of bases not matched to a gene: 11. The CDR3 is made up of 15 amino acids. The germline gives CDR1 SGHVS, CDR2 FNYEAQ. In DNA form, the CDR3 reads TGTGCCAGCAGCGGGGCCGGGACAGGGTATAGCGAGCAGTACTTC. Its protein product is CASSGAGTGYSEQYF.

With respect to this clonotype: A much larger clone differs by one base, so this may be a read error. The chain links TRBV11-2 to TRBJ2-3; TRBD1 aligns across 9 bases. The CDR3 extends over 14 amino acids. Germline CDR1 reads SGHAT; CDR2 reads FQNNGV. CDR3 in amino acids: CARSLGTGIDTQYF. CDR3 DNA: TGTGCCCGCAGCTTAGGGACAGGGATAGATACGCAGTATTTT.

About this clonotype: One end of the junction is discordant with germline, which a read error may explain. The J gene is TRBJ1-1, the V gene TRBV30, with D maybe TRBD1 (5 bases). CDR3 length: 14 amino acids. Germline V gene sequence: CDR1 GTSNPN, CDR2 SVGIG (reference sequence). CDR3: CAWSLWQGGTEALF. CDR3 DNA sequence: TGTGCCTGGAGTTTGTGGCAGGGCGGCACTGAAGCTCTCTTT.

This clonotype has ten or more counts. V and J are TRBV7-9 and TRBJ2-7; 8 bases map to TRBD1. Germline loops: CDR1 SEHNR, CDR2 FQNEAQ (reference sequence). V shed 4 bases and J 3 bases; nucleotides not matched to a gene: 5. The CDR3 extends over 14 amino acids. The DNA for the CDR3 is TGTGCCAGCAGCTCCGCCGGACAGGGCTACGAGCAGTACTTC. Translated, it gives CASSSAGQGYEQYF. Supplemented by reference TRBV7-9 and TRBJ2-7, the full variable domain reads DTGVSQNPRHKITKRGQNVTFRCDPISEHNRLYWYRQTLGQGPEFLTYFQNEAQLEKSRLLSDRFSAERPKGSFSTLEIQRTEQGDSAMYLCASSSAGQGYEQYFGPGTRLTVT.

In its sample, this clonotype was seen many times. The chain joins TRBV7-9 to TRBJ1-1; D might be TRBD1 (6 bases). Germline CDR1 and CDR2: SEHNR and FQNEAQ (reference sequence). V lost 5 bases and J lost 8, with 12 bases in between. This CDR3 is 12 amino acids long. The CDR3 sequence is CASSKQGPEAFF. The CDR3, as DNA: TGTGCCAGCAGCAAACAGGGCCCCGAAGCTTTCTTT.

There are a few counts of this clonotype. The chain recombines TRBV7-9 with TRBJ1-6; a possible D gene is TRBD1 (5 bases). The CDR3 totals 15 residues. Trimming removed 4 bases from V and 7 bases from J, with 14 bases in between. The V gene's germline CDR1 is SEHNR and CDR2 FQNEAQ (reference sequence). CDR3 amino acids: CASSSPDSSNSPLHF. CDR3 coding DNA: TGTGCCAGCAGCTCACCCGACAGCTCCAATTCACCCCTCCACTTT.

The table lists this clonotype with a few counts. V usage is TRBV4-3 and J usage is TRBJ2-5; TRBD2 matches 13 bases. Germline CDR1 is LGHNA and CDR2 is YSLEER. The CDR3 contains 17 residues. V trimming: 0 bases; J trimming: 5 bases; junction bases outside the gene matches: 6. The CDR3 reads CASSQDRTSGSLETQYF. In DNA, the CDR3 is TGCGCCAGCAGCCAAGACCGGACTAGCGGGAGCCTGGAGACCCAGTACTTC.

This clonotype was seen a few times. V gene TRBV7-9 combines with J gene TRBJ1-3, with no clear D. V gave up 6 bases and J gave up 0 bases, with 6 bases separating them. The CDR3 contains 13 residues. In germline, CDR1 is SEHNR, CDR2 FQNEAQ (reference sequence). This chain's CDR3 is CASSPTSGNTIYF. CDR3 coding DNA: TGTGCCAGCAGTCCTACCTCTGGAAACACCATATATTTT.

This clonotype was observed many times. The CDR3 nucleotides are TGTGCCAGCAGTCCCAAGACGGCAGATACGCAGTATTTT. Amino acids: CASSPKTADTQYF. The V and J genes are TRBV6-5 and TRBJ2-3; D gene ambiguous. V dropped 5 bases and J dropped 4 bases, with 10 bases sitting between them. Germline V lookup: CDR1 MNHEY, CDR2 SVGAGI. CDR3 length: 13 amino acids.

There are a few counts of this clonotype. The rearrangement uses TRBV14 and TRBJ1-6; tentative D call: TRBD1 (6 bases). Looked up from germline, CDR1 is SGHDN and CDR2 is FVKESK. With 1 base removed from V and 6 bases from J, the gap between germline ends came to 10 bases. The CDR3 is 15 residues long. DNA for the CDR3: TGTGCCAGCAGCCAAGCAGGGACAAGTAATTCACCCCTCCACTTT. Its translation is CASSQAGTSNSPLHF.

The chain joins TRBV6-2 or TRBV6-3 to TRBJ2-7, with 13 bases matching TRBD2. CDR3 length: 17 amino acids. Trimming removed 2 bases from V and 1 base from J; junction bases left unmatched: 5. The V gene's germline CDR1 is MNHEY and CDR2 SVGEGT. CDR3 residues: CASSYRTSGGASYEQYF. The CDR3 DNA is TGTGCCAGCAGTTACCGGACTAGCGGGGGAGCGTCCTACGAGCAGTACTTC.

There are a few counts of this clonotype. The rearrangement links TRBV19 to TRBJ2-2; D gene unclear. There are 14 residues in the CDR3. Per germline, CDR1 LNHDA and CDR2 SQIVND (reference sequence). V gave up 1 base and J gave up 6 bases, with 9 bases separating them. The DNA of the CDR3 is TGTGCCAGTAGTATAGGTGGGGTGGCCGGGGAGCTGTTTTTT. Amino acids: CASSIGGVAGELFF.

On this clonotype itself: This sequence may be a read error, since a much larger clone differs from it by one base. This chain uses TRBV6-2 or TRBV6-3 with TRBJ1-1; D might be TRBD1 (5 bases). CDR1 and CDR2 from the germline V gene are MNHEY and SVGEGT. The CDR3 is made up of 14 amino acids. CDR3 nucleotides: TGTGCCAGCACCCCGACAGTCCCGAACACTGGAGCTTTCTTT. Translation: CASTPTVPNTGAFF.

Points on this clonotype: Being one base from a much bigger clone, this may be a read error. The chain recombines TRBV7-6 with TRBJ1-1; D not certain. The CDR3 consists of 12 residues. The germline V gene has CDR1 SGHVS and CDR2 FNYEAQ. CDR3 sequence: CTSSLVTGEAFF. The DNA for the CDR3 is TGTACCAGCAGCTTAGTGACGGGTGAAGCTTTCTTT.

This clonotype occurred many times. The chain links TRBV27 to TRBJ2-7, with unresolved D. The CDR3 sequence is 13 residues long. V was shortened by 2 bases and J by 4 bases, with 9 bases between the two germline ends. In germline, CDR1 is MNHEY, CDR2 SMNVEV (reference sequence). The CDR3: CASSLTPRYEQYF. CDR3 sequence (DNA): TGTGCCAGCAGTTTAACCCCGAGGTACGAGCAGTACTTC.

The chain combines TRBV12-3 or TRBV12-4 with TRBJ2-1, with 7 positions matching TRBD2. J lost 3 bases, V lost 5 bases, and 4 bases had no gene match. The CDR3 is made up of 14 amino acids. CDR3 bases: TGTGCCAGCAGTACCGGGGGGTACTACAATGAGCAGTTCTTC. Its protein is CASSTGGYYNEQFF.

As for this clonotype: The junction and the germline gene differ at one end; a read error may be behind it. The rearrangement uses TRBV19 and TRBJ2-3, with TRBD2 identical over 13 bases. Per germline, CDR1 LNHDA and CDR2 SQIVND (reference sequence). The CDR3 totals 15 residues. CDR3 in DNA: TGTGCCCGTAGTATGACTAGCGGGAGGACAGATACGCAGTATTTT. This translates into CARSMTSGRTDTQYF. Complete variable domain (other parts from reference TRBV19 and TRBJ2-3): DGGITQSPKYLFRKEGQNVTLSCEQNLNHDAMYWYRQDPGQGLRLIYYSQIVNDFQKGDIAEGYSVSREKKESFPLTVTSAQKNPTAFYLCARSMTSGRTDTQYFGPGTRLTVL.

This clonotype showed up many times. This CDR3 reads CASSPNQWGREQYF. In nucleotides, the CDR3 is TGTGCCAGCAGTCCTAACCAGTGGGGGAGAGAGCAGTACTTC. The chain combines TRBV12-3 or TRBV12-4 with TRBJ2-7; D is possibly TRBD1 or TRBD2 (5 bases each). The CDR3 length is 14 residues. V lost 5 bases and J 7 bases, leaving 18 bases between the germline ends.

Concerning this clonotype: The conserved phenylalanine or tryptophan is not found at the CDR3 terminus, so this likely reflects a read error. The V gene is TRBV7-6, the J gene TRBJ2-7, with 8 bases lining up with TRBD1. CDR1 SGHVS and CDR2 FNYEAQ come from the germline V gene. Trimming cost V 3 bases and J 2 bases; bases outside gene matches: 3. The CDR3 sequence is 14 residues long. CDR3 in DNA: TGTGCCAGCAGCTTTGGGACAGGAACCTACGAGCAGTACTCC. Translated: CASSFGTGTYEQYS.

This clonotype was observed many times. The chain uses TRBV29-1 and TRBJ2-5; D assignment may be TRBD1 or TRBD2 (6 bases each). The CDR3 contains 15 residues. Germline V gene sequence: CDR1 SQVTM, CDR2 ANQGSEA. V was pared by 2 bases and J by 2 bases, with 15 bases between. The CDR3 loop is CSVESRGALQETQYF. CDR3 bases: TGCAGCGTTGAATCTAGGGGGGCGCTTCAAGAGACCCAGTACTTC.

This clonotype was counted at least ten times. The chain recombines TRBV19 with TRBJ2-2; D is undetermined. Germline-derived CDR1 and CDR2 are LNHDA and SQIVND (reference sequence). The CDR3 has 15 amino acids. The V end was cut by 6 bases, the J end by 1 base, with 12 bases between. The CDR3 spells CASSPPAGNTGELFF. Written as DNA, the CDR3 is TGTGCCAGTAGCCCCCCGGCAGGGAACACCGGGGAGCTGTTTTTT.

This clonotype was seen repeatedly, ten times or more. J is TRBJ2-7 and V is TRBV9, with D perhaps TRBD2 (6 bases). The CDR3 consists of 16 residues. The germline CDR1 and CDR2 sequences are SGDLS and YYNGEE. V lost 4 bases, J lost 2 bases, and 19 bases lay in between. DNA of the CDR3: TGTGCCAGCAGCTCGGATGAGGGACTGCATGCCTACGAGCAGTACTTC. Its translation: CASSSDEGLHAYEQYF.

Turning to this clonotype: A much bigger clone sits one base away, suggesting this may be a read error. V and J are TRBV7-2 and TRBJ2-1, with D unclear. The CDR3 runs to 15 residues. Per the germline V gene, CDR1 is SGHTA and CDR2 is FQGNSA. The CDR3 sequence is CASSLIGPGYNVQFF. CDR3 bases: TGTGCCAGCAGCTTAATTGGGCCAGGCTACAATGTGCAGTTCTTC.

This clonotype came up many times. V and J are TRBV15 and TRBJ2-3; D uncertain. The CDR3 runs 15 residues. Trimming stripped 1 base from V and 0 bases from J, with 8 bases between. Germline V gene data show CDR1 as LNHNV and CDR2 as YYDKDF (reference sequence). CDR3 sequence reads: CATSRAGLSTDTQYF. Written as DNA, the CDR3 is TGTGCCACCAGCAGAGCGGGCCTTAGCACAGATACGCAGTATTTT.

V gene TRBV7-8 combines with J gene TRBJ2-7, with TRBD2 as a possible D gene (7 bases). The CDR3 runs 15 residues. The germline CDR1 and CDR2 sequences are SGHVS and FQNEAQ. Trimming stripped 5 bases from V and 9 bases from J, with 23 bases between. CDR3 nucleotide sequence: TGTGCCAGCAGCCCCCTGGCGGGGGCGGGTCTCGTGCAGTACTTC. It is translated as CASSPLAGAGLVQYF.

The chain links TRBV21-1 to TRBJ2-4; the DNA was not used to check the table's D call, TRBD1. TRBV21-1 represents a pseudogene. CDR3 length: 17 residues. The CDR3: CASSPRGAGEVKNIQYF. The CDR3 nucleotides are TGTGCCAGCAGCCCCCGGGGGGCAGGGGAGGTCAAAAACATTCAGTACTTC.

Concerning this clonotype itself: One end of the junction varies from germline; a read error may be responsible. The genes are TRBV5-1 and TRBJ1-5; no clear D gene. There are 13 residues in the CDR3. Germline V lookup: CDR1 SGHRS, CDR2 YFSETQ. CDR3 bases: TGCGCCAGCAGCTTAGAAGGTGATCAGCCCCAGCAGTTT. This sequence encodes CASSLEGDQPQQF.